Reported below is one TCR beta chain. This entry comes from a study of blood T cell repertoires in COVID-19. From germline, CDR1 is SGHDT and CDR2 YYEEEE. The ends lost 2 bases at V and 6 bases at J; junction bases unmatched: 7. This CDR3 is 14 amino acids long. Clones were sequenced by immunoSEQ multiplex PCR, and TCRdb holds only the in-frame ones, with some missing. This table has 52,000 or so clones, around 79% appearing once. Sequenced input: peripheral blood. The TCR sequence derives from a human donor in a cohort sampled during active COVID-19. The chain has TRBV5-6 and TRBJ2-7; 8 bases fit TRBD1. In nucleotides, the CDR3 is TGTGCCAGCAGCTTCCCAGGGGGCCCCCTCGAGCAGTACTTC. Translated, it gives CASSFPGGPLEQYF.